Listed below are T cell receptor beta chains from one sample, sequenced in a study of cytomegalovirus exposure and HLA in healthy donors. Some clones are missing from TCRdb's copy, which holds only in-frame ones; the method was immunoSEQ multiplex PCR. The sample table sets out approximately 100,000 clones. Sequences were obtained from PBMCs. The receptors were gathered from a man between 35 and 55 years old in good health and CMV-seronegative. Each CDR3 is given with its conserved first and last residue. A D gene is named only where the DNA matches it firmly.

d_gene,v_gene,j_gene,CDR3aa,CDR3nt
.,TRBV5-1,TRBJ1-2,CASSLDSYGYTF,TGCGCCAGCAGCCTGGACAGCTATGGCTACACCTTC
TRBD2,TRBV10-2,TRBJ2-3,CATNVEWRGGRLATDTQYF,TGCGCCACCAACGTTGAGTGGCGGGGGGGCCGGTTAGCAACAGATACGCAGTATTTT
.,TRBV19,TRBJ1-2,CASETGYGYTF,TGTGCCAGCGAGACAGGTTACGGCTACACCTTC
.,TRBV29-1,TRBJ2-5,CSAARGASGSLFQETQYF,TGCAGCGCCGCGAGGGGGGCTAGCGGAAGTTTATTCCAAGAGACCCAGTACTTC
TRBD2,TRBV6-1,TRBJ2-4,CASSEGFAGGDIQYF,TGTGCCAGCAGTGAAGGATTCGCGGGAGGTGACATTCAGTACTTC
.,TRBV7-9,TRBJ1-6,CASSLDRYNSPLHF,TGTGCCAGCAGCTTAGACAGATATAATTCACCCCTCCACTTT
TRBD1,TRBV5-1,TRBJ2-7,CASTRTGGYEQYF,TGCGCCAGCACCAGGACAGGGGGCTACGAGCAGTACTTC
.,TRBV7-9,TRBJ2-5,CASSGLGTQYF,TGTGCCAGCAGCGGGCTCGGGACCCAGTACTTC
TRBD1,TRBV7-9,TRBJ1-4,CASSLVGQGTEKLFF,TGTGCCAGCAGCTTAGTTGGACAGGGTACGGAAAAACTGTTTTTT
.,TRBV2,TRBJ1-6,CASSEAWRNSYNSPLHF,TGTGCCAGCAGTGAAGCTTGGAGGAACTCCTATAATTCACCCCTCCACTTT
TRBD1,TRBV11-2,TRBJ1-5,CASSSDRGSNQPQHF,TGTGCCAGCAGCTCAGACAGGGGCAGCAATCAGCCCCAGCATTTT
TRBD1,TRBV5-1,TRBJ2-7,CASRRSGGPEQYF,TGCGCCAGCAGACGATCAGGGGGCCCCGAGCAGTACTTC
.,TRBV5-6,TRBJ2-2,CASSLGQRTGGELFF,TGTGCCAGCAGCTTGGGCCAGCGGACCGGCGGGGAGCTGTTTTTT
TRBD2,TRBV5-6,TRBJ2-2,CASSREVRGGELFF,TGTGCCAGCAGCCGGGAGGTGAGGGGCGGGGAGCTGTTTTTT
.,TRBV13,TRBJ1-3,CASSLSYSGNTIYF,TGTGCCAGCAGCTTAAGCTACTCTGGAAACACCATATATTTT
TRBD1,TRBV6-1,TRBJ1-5,CASSEGTGFGPPQHF,TGTGCCAGCAGTGAGGGGACAGGGTTTGGTCCGCCCCAGCATTTT
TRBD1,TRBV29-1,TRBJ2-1,CSVGHGTGLYNEQFF,TGCAGCGTTGGACACGGGACAGGGCTCTACAATGAGCAGTTCTTC
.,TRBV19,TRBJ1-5,CASSRAVNQPQHF,TGTGCCAGTAGTAGGGCCGTCAATCAGCCCCAGCATTTT
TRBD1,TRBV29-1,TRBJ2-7,CSVKGVRDSQPYEQYF,TGCAGCGTTAAAGGGGTTAGGGACAGCCAGCCCTACGAGCAGTACTTC
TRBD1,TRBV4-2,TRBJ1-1,CASSSGGWDTEAFF,TGTGCCAGCAGCTCAGGGGGCTGGGACACTGAAGCTTTCTTT
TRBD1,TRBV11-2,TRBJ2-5,CASSLGQGQETQYF,TGTGCCAGCAGCCTCGGACAGGGCCAAGAGACCCAGTACTTC
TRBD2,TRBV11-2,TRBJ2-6,CASSLYLAGGGANVLTF,TGTGCCAGCAGCTTATATTTAGCGGGAGGTGGGGCCAACGTCCTGACTTTC
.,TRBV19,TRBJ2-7,CASSIYAESHEQYF,TGTGCCAGTAGTATTTACGCAGAATCCCACGAGCAGTACTTC
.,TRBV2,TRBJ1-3,CASSESGPGNTIYF,TGTGCCAGCAGTGAAAGCGGACCTGGAAACACCATATATTTT
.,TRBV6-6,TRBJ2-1,CASSRDFINNEQFF,TGTGCCAGCAGCCGGGACTTCATAAACAATGAGCAGTTCTTC
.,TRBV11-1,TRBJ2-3,CASSFAGLFTDTQYF,TGTGCCAGCAGCTTCGCGGGGCTTTTCACAGATACGCAGTATTTT
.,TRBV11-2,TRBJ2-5,CASSLDSRGWSGLQETQYF,TGTGCCAGCAGCTTAGATTCCCGCGGGTGGAGCGGTTTACAAGAGACCCAGTACTTC
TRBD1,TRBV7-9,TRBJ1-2,CASSGGQGASGYTF,TGTGCCAGCAGTGGGGGGCAGGGGGCGAGTGGCTACACCTTC
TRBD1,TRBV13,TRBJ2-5,CASTKGAQETQYF,TGTGCCAGCACCAAGGGGGCGCAAGAGACCCAGTACTTC
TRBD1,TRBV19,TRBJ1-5,CASSILSRGSSNQPQHF,TGTGCCAGTAGTATACTGTCCAGGGGGTCTAGCAATCAGCCCCAGCATTTT
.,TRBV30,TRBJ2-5,CAWTPGTRGGETQYF,TGTGCCTGGACCCCCGGGACACGAGGAGGTGAGACCCAGTACTTC
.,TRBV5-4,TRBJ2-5,CASSTGQSQETQYF,TGTGCCAGCAGCACCGGACAGTCCCAAGAGACCCAGTACTTC
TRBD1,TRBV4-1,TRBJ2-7,CASSQGQGAFEQYF,TGCGCCAGCAGCCAGGGACAGGGGGCCTTCGAGCAGTACTTC
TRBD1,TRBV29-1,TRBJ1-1,CSARGQQNTEAFF,TGCAGCGCTAGGGGACAGCAGAACACTGAAGCTTTCTTT
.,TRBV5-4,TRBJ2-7,CASSFAPGVYEQYF,TGTGCCAGCAGCTTCGCGCCGGGGGTCTACGAGCAGTACTTC
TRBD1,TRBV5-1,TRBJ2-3,CASSLEGGADTQYF,TGCGCCAGCAGCTTGGAAGGGGGCGCAGATACGCAGTATTTT
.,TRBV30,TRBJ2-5,CAWSTTLKETQYF,TGTGCCTGGAGCACAACCTTAAAAGAGACCCAGTACTTC
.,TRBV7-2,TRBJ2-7,CASSWSGGETYEQYF,TGTGCCAGCAGCTGGTCCGGCGGGGAAACCTACGAGCAGTACTTC
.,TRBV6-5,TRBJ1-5,CASSYSGVGNQPQHF,TGTGCCAGCAGTTACTCAGGGGTTGGCAATCAGCCCCAGCATTTT
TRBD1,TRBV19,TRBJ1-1,CASSILGTENTEAFF,TGTGCCAGTAGTATTCTCGGGACAGAGAACACTGAAGCTTTCTTT
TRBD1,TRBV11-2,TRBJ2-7,CASSSTMGQGLREQYF,TGTGCCAGCAGCTCCACTATGGGACAGGGGCTTCGTGAGCAGTACTTC
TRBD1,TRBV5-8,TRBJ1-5,CASSYGGGQGYQPQHF,TGTGCCAGCAGCTATGGAGGGGGACAGGGATACCAGCCCCAGCATTTT
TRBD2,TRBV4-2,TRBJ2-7,CASSQEIAGDYEQHF,TGTGCCAGCAGCCAAGAGATAGCGGGAGACTACGAGCAGCACTTC
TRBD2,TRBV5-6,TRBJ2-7,CASGILAGDVYEQYF,TGTGCCAGCGGCATACTAGCGGGAGACGTTTACGAGCAGTACTTC
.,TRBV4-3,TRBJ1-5,CASSQDPTGEGPQHF,TGCGCCAGCAGCCAAGATCCGACAGGTGAAGGTCCCCAGCATTTT
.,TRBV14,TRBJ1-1,CASSQVNWNTEAFF,TGTGCCAGCAGCCAAGTTAACTGGAACACTGAAGCTTTCTTT
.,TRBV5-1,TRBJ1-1,CASRSNQGWWDTEAFF,TGCGCCAGCAGATCCAATCAGGGGTGGTGGGACACTGAAGCTTTCTTT
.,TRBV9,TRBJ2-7,CASSSGVGEQYF,TGTGCCAGCAGCTCAGGGGTGGGCGAGCAGTACTTC
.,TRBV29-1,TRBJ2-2,CSVLASGTSTFTGELFF,TGCAGCGTGCTGGCCTCCGGGACTTCGACTTTCACCGGGGAGCTGTTTTTT
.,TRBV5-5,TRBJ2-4,CASSLVGFTGWEDKNIQYF,TGTGCCAGCAGCTTGGTAGGGTTTACAGGTTGGGAGGACAAAAACATTCAGTACTTC
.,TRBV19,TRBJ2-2,CASSRSGIRNTGELFF,TGTGCCAGTAGTAGGTCGGGGATTAGGAACACCGGGGAGCTGTTTTTT
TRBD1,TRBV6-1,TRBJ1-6,CASSGGQGNSPLHF,TGTGCCAGCAGTGGGGGACAGGGGAATTCACCCCTCCACTTT
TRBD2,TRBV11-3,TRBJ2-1,CASSLASGSVYEQFF,TGTGCCAGCAGCTTAGCTAGCGGGAGCGTCTATGAGCAGTTCTTC
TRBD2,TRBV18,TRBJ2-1,CASSPLLAGGNNEQFF,TGTGCCAGCTCACCACTTCTAGCGGGGGGTAACAATGAGCAGTTCTTC
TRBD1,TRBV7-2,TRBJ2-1,CASLERKTGGINEQFF,TGTGCCAGCCTCGAGCGCAAGACAGGGGGTATCAATGAGCAGTTCTTC
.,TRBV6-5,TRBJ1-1,CASSNKQAYTEAFF,TGTGCCAGCAGTAACAAACAGGCCTACACTGAAGCTTTCTTT
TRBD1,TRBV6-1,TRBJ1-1,CASTRDRGNTEAFF,TGTGCCAGCACAAGGGACAGGGGGAACACTGAAGCTTTCTTT
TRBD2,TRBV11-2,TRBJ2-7,CASSWRAGGPDEQYF,TGTGCCAGCAGCTGGAGGGCGGGAGGCCCTGACGAGCAGTACTTC
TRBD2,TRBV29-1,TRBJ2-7,CSVEDKRGITYEQYF,TGCAGCGTTGAAGATAAGCGGGGAATAACCTACGAGCAGTACTTC
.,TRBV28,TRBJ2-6,CASSFSQGWANVLTF,TGTGCCAGCAGTTTTAGTCAGGGGTGGGCCAACGTCCTGACTTTC